Below are 5 T cell receptor beta chains sequenced from a single sample in a study of shared clonotypes between healthy human individuals. It was CD45RO-negative cells, positively selected for CCR7, that made up naive CD8 cells, with terminally differentiated effector memory CD45RA+ cells excluded. Here immunoSEQ multiplex PCR was the method, and the copy in TCRdb shows in-frame clones only, minus some. The sample shows hundreds of thousands of clones, about 91% of them seen only once. The sample comprised naive CD8+ T cells sorted from blood. These receptors were obtained from a man aged 25 to 40 in good health.

V usage is TRBV4-1 and J usage is TRBJ1-1, with 7 positions matching TRBD1. Germline trimming cut 0 bases from V and 0 bases from J; bases unmatched to any gene: 7. In germline, CDR1 is MGHRA, CDR2 YSYEKL. This CDR3 comprises 17 residues. The CDR3 DNA follows: TGCGCCAGCAGCCAAGATACGACGGGACAGCTGAACACTGAAGCTTTCTTT. It is translated as CASSQDTTGQLNTEAFF.

This sequence joins TRBV27 and TRBJ2-1; D could derive from TRBD1 or TRBD2 (5 bases each). V dropped 4 bases and J dropped 6 bases, with 22 bases sitting between them. The V gene's germline CDR1 is MNHEY and CDR2 SMNVEV (reference sequence). The CDR3 contains 17 residues. CDR3 in DNA: TGTGCCAGCAGTTCGCACAATCCCGGGACCACCTCCAATGAGCAGTTCTTC. Translation gives CASSSHNPGTTSNEQFF.

The CDR3, as DNA: TGTGCCAGCAGTGATACTAGCCCCCACGAGCAGTTCTTC. It specifies CASSDTSPHEQFF. The rearrangement links TRBV6-1 to TRBJ2-1, with D maybe TRBD2 (6 bases). V lost 3 bases, J lost 10 bases, and 13 bases lay in between. The CDR3 has 13 residues. Germline loops: CDR1 MNHNS, CDR2 SASEGT.

The rearrangement joins TRBV7-8 to TRBJ1-3, with unresolved D. The V gene's germline CDR1 is SGHVS and CDR2 FQNEAQ. The CDR3 spans 18 residues. Trimming cost V 5 bases and J 8 bases, with 28 bases left between them. DNA for the CDR3: TGTGCCAGCAGCCTTAGGGTACCGGGCCGTCCCATGGCGGACACCATATATTTT. Protein: CASSLRVPGRPMADTIYF.

The chain recombines TRBV27 with TRBJ2-2; maybe TRBD1 (6 bases). Deletions cut 5 bases from V and 1 base from J, with 11 bases between. There are 15 residues in the CDR3. The germline V gene encodes CDR1 MNHEY and CDR2 SMNVEV (reference sequence). The CDR3 protein is CASSSRGRNTGELFF. As DNA, the CDR3 is TGTGCCAGCAGTAGCAGGGGCAGGAACACCGGGGAGCTGTTTTTT.